This T cell receptor (beta chain) was obtained from a study of CD8+CD57+ T cells in acquired aplastic anemia. Profiles of TCR beta VDJ and CDR3 were generated from a genomic DNA template. TCRdb independently ran MiXCR on the reads; one entry per CDR3 protein. Among 300,000 or so distinct CDR3 sequences listed, 56% were seen once. In regard to this clonotype: Its antigen remains unidentified. Germline and junction disagree at one end, which may indicate a read error.

Study outcomes and limitations: Found in both controls and patients were 25 to 35 CD8+ CDR3 sequences.

Previously, flow cytometry had revealed CD8+CD57+ cell expansion in the patients chosen for sequencing. The CDR3 loop spans 12 amino acids. Germline-derived CDR1 and CDR2 are ENHRY and SYGVKD. Material for sequencing was sorted CD4+, CD8+, or CD8+CD57+ T cells (not recorded which) from PBMCs. The TCR sequence derives from a human donor with aplastic anemia. The chain employs TRBV10-3 and TRBJ2-5; perhaps TRBD1 as D (6 bases). CDR3 coding DNA: TGTGCCATCAGTGAGACACAGGGTACTGCCACCTTC. Encoded protein: CAISETQGTATF.